The T cell receptor (beta chain) under discussion was sequenced for a study of shared clonotypes between healthy human individuals. General study points: The low donor count limited represented genetic and exposure-history diversity.

This CDR3 spans 13 amino acids. The V end lost 3 bases, the J end lost 0 bases, and 5 bases lay between the germline ends. Per the germline V gene, CDR1 is GTSNPN and CDR2 is SVGIG (reference sequence). The table came from immunoSEQ multiplex PCR; TCRdb's copy has only in-frame clones and leaves some out. Here the sample spans over 1.5 million clones, approximately 98% being singletons. Comments on this clone: No antigen is known for it. Other nucleotide sequences in the sample specify the same CDR3.

This receptor was identified in a man younger than 40 in good health. The sequencing input was naive CD4+ T cells sorted from blood. The subset: CD45RA+ positively selected. The chain links TRBV30 to TRBJ2-2; D not resolved. The chain's CDR3 is CAWSGANTGELFF. CDR3 bases: TGTGCCTGGAGCGGAGCGAACACCGGGGAGCTGTTTTTT.